This T cell receptor (beta chain) was retrieved from a study of somatic mutations in cytotoxic T cells in rheumatoid arthritis. In the study overall: Sorted by flow to nearly 100% purity were some V beta antibody-stained T-cell populations, including V beta1+ cells sequenced for TCRB.

The V and J ends lost 4 bases and 6 bases respectively, with 28 bases between them. This CDR3 has 17 amino acids. The germline CDR1 and CDR2 sequences are GTSNPN and SVGIG (reference sequence). Method: immunoSEQ multiplex PCR; TCRdb's copy keeps in-frame clones and lacks some. The profile covers approximately 17,000 clones, with around 75% appearing a single time and 15% to 20% taken by the ten largest. The chain combines TRBV30 with TRBJ2-7, with D perhaps matching TRBD1 or TRBD2 (6 bases each). The sequence was collected from an adult with rheumatoid arthritis. Sequenced sample: CD8+ T cells sorted from blood. The CDR3 protein is CAWTPPAGRGSLSEQYF. The CDR3 nucleotides read TGTGCCTGGACCCCCCCAGCGGGCAGGGGTTCTTTGAGCGAGCAGTACTTC.